What follows are 10 T cell receptor beta chains derived from one specimen sequenced in a study of shared clonotypes between healthy human individuals. Sequenced by immunoSEQ multiplex PCR; TCRdb stores in-frame clones only, minus some. The sample lists 2 million to 3 million clones; 90% to 95% were seen once. The sequenced material came from naive CD4+ T cells from PBMCs. Subset defined: CD45RA+ positively selected. Receptor source: a man younger than 35 in good health. Some clones in this sample may be carry-over from other donors' samples.

The V call is TRBV29-1, the J call TRBJ2-5, with 7 bases that match TRBD1. The DNA end lines up better with TRBJ2-7; the J call may be wrong. Per germline, CDR1 SQVTM and CDR2 ANQGSEA. The CDR3 is 12 residues long. As DNA, the CDR3 is TGCAGCGTTGAAGGAGACAGGGTCGAGCAGTACTTC. This encodes CSVEGDRVEQYF.

The chain joins TRBV18 to TRBJ2-5; D may be TRBD2 (6 bases). CDR3 size: 14 residues. The V gene lost 3 bases and the J gene lost 5 bases, with 13 bases spanning the gap. Germline loops: CDR1 KGHSH, CDR2 LQKENI. DNA for the CDR3: TGTGCCAGCTCACCTTCGGGAGAGCCCGAGACCCAGTACTTC. As protein: CASSPSGEPETQYF.

The rearrangement uses TRBV5-1 and TRBJ2-3; no firm D call. There are 15 residues in the CDR3. Germline V gene sequence: CDR1 SGHRS, CDR2 YFSETQ. The V and J ends lost 5 bases and 2 bases respectively, with 15 bases between them. The CDR3 coding sequence is TGCGCCAGCAGGCCAACCATTTCAAACACAGATACGCAGTATTTT. Translation: CASRPTISNTDTQYF.

V gene TRBV7-8 combines with J gene TRBJ1-5, with a possible D match to TRBD1 (5 bases). The length of the CDR3 is 15 residues. Per germline, CDR1 SGHVS and CDR2 FQNEAQ. Trimming cost V 2 bases and J 6 bases, with 14 bases left between them. The CDR3: CASSLSPGGAQPQHF. DNA for the CDR3: TGTGCCAGCAGCTTATCCCCGGGTGGGGCTCAGCCCCAGCATTTT.

This chain joins TRBV4-3 and TRBJ1-2; tentative D call: TRBD1 (5 bases). V lost 4 bases, J lost 6 bases, and 18 bases lay in between. Germline-derived CDR1 and CDR2 are LGHNA and YSLEER. CDR3 length equals 15 residues. Written as DNA, the CDR3 is TGCGCCAGCAGCCGGGACCGCCACGGGGGTGATGGCTACACCTTC. Protein sequence: CASSRDRHGGDGYTF.

Regarding this clone: The same CDR3 arises from other DNA sequences in this sample as well. The chain links TRBV29-1 to TRBJ2-6; D unclear. Germline loops: CDR1 SQVTM, CDR2 ANQGSEA. The CDR3 has 12 amino acids. Trimming removed 2 bases from V and 1 base from J, with 0 bases in between. CDR3 nucleotides: TGCAGCGTTGAATCTGGGGCCAACGTCCTGACTTTC. As protein: CSVESGANVLTF.

This chain joins TRBV7-2 and TRBJ1-4, with D perhaps TRBD1 (5 bases). V was trimmed by 0 bases and J by 5 bases, leaving 25 bases between them. This CDR3 has 20 residues. Germline CDR1 reads SGHTA; CDR2 reads FQGNSA. The CDR3 DNA sequence: TGTGCCAGCAGCTTAGCGAGGGGTGCCAGGCCGTCTGGATACAATGAAAAACTGTTTTTT. Protein sequence: CASSLARGARPSGYNEKLFF.

V and J are TRBV7-2 and TRBJ2-1; 11 bases map to TRBD2. There are 17 residues in the CDR3. From germline, CDR1 is SGHTA and CDR2 FQGNSA. V lost 0 bases to trimming and J lost 7 bases; unmatched junction nucleotides: 8. The CDR3 DNA reads TGTGCCAGCAGCTTAGCAGGTTCTAGCGGGAGGAGGAATGAGCAGTTCTTC. Translated, it gives CASSLAGSSGRRNEQFF.

This clone showed up just once. This rearrangement joins TRBV6-1 to TRBJ1-2, with no clear D. This CDR3 comprises 14 residues. Trimming removed 1 base at V and 10 bases at J, with 16 bases between. Germline CDR1 and CDR2: MNHNS and SASEGT. Written as DNA, the CDR3 is TGTGCCAGCAGTGAAGGGTTGGGATTTCTTCTCTACACCTTC. Translated: CASSEGLGFLLYTF.

This clone came up once. The chain combines TRBV6-4 with TRBJ2-6, with 11 bases fitting TRBD1. The CDR3 contains 17 residues. The V gene's germline CDR1 is MRHNA and CDR2 SNTAGT. Germline trimming cut 4 bases from V and 4 bases from J; bases unmatched to any gene: 6. Here the CDR3 reads CASSAGQGAPGANVLTF. Written as DNA, the CDR3 is TGTGCCAGCAGTGCTGGACAGGGGGCGCCGGGGGCCAACGTCCTGACTTTC.